Listed here are 5 T cell receptor beta chains from one sample, sequenced in a study of monozygotic twins with inflammatory bowel disease. TCRdb reprocessed the 5' RACE reads and stores each CDR3 protein as one record, lacking DNA. This table holds 200,000 to 250,000 distinct CDR3 sequences. The sample was blood. The source is a human donor with ulcerative colitis or Crohn's disease, or a healthy co-twin of an affected twin (not recorded which).

This chain links TRBV9 with TRBJ1-2; the TCRdb D gene call, TRBD1, has no DNA to confirm it. Per germline, CDR1 SGDLS and CDR2 YYNGEE. CDR3 length equals 16 residues. CDR3 sequence reads: CASSEPPSRRDYGYTF.

The rearrangement links TRBV20-1 to TRBJ1-4. The CDR3 runs to 14 residues. Per the germline V gene, CDR1 is DFQATT and CDR2 is SNEGSKA (reference sequence). The CDR3 sequence: CSARAPGGNEKLFF.

This chain links TRBV2 with TRBJ2-3; the TCRdb D gene call, TRBD2, has no DNA to confirm it. Germline lookup yields CDR1 SNHLY and CDR2 FYNNEI. The CDR3 extends over 13 amino acids. The CDR3 reads CASSAEGTDTQYF.

The chain has TRBV15 and TRBJ2-2; TCRdb lists TRBD1, though no DNA is available to test this call. This CDR3 has 16 residues. Germline lookup yields CDR1 LNHNV and CDR2 YYDKDF (reference sequence). The CDR3: CATSGGTGGAAGELFF.

The chain uses TRBV4-1 and TRBJ1-6. The CDR3 length is 16 residues. The V gene's germline CDR1 is MGHRA and CDR2 YSYEKL. CDR3: CASSQEFSGGNSPLHF.